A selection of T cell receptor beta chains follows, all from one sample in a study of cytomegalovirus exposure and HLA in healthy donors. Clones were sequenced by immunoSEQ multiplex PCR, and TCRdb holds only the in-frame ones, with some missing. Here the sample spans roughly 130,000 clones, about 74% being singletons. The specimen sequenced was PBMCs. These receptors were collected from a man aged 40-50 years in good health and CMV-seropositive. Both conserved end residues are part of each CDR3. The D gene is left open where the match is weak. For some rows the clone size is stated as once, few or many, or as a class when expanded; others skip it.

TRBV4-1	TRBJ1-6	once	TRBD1	TGCGCCAGCAGCCGAACATCCCCGGGACAGGGGGTGGGTTCCTATAATTCACCCCTCCACTTT	CASSRTSPGQGVGSYNSPLHF
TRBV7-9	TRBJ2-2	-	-	TGTGCCCCCGCGGTGGGCGGGGAGCTGTTTTTT	CAPAVGGELFF
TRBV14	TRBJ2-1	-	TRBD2	TGTGCCAGCAGCCAAGATGGGGTAGCGGGAGATTCTCGGTTCTTC	CASSQDGVAGDSRFF
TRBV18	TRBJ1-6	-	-	TGTGCCAGCTCACCTGCGACAGAATCTAATTCACCCCTCCACTTT	CASSPATESNSPLHF
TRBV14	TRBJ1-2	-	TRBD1	TGTGCCAGCAGCCAGGTCAGGGGGCGCGGCTACACCTTC	CASSQVRGRGYTF
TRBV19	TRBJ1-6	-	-	TGTGCCAGTAGTATCTCAAATGGGGGGAATTCACCCCTCCACTTT	CASSISNGGNSPLHF
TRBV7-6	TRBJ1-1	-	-	TGTGCCAGCAGCCTACAAGGTGGGGCGAACACTGAAGCTTTCTTT	CASSLQGGANTEAFF
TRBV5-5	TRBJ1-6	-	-	TGTGCCAGCCGATTGAACAGCAGAGATTCACCCCTCCACTTT	CASRLNSRDSPLHF
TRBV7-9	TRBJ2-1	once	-	TGTGCCAGCGCGAGGGAGTATGAGCAGTTCTTC	CASAREYEQFF
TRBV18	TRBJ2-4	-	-	TGTGCCAGCTCAACCATCGGGAGTTTGGACATTCAGTACTTC	CASSTIGSLDIQYF
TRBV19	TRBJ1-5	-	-	TGTGCCAGTAGGCGCACAACAGGGACGGATCAGCCCCAGCATTTT	CASRRTTGTDQPQHF
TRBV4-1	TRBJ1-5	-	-	TGCGCCAGCAGCCAAGTTCGGGTTAATAGCAATCAGCCCCAGCATTTT	CASSQVRVNSNQPQHF
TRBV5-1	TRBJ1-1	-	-	TGCGCCAGCAGGAGTCATGAGGGCACTGAAGCTTTCTTT	CASRSHEGTEAFF
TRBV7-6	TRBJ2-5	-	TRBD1	TGTGCCAGCAGCTTACGGACAGGAAACCAAGAGACCCAGTACTTC	CASSLRTGNQETQYF
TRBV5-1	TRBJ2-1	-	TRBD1	TGCGCCAGCAGTACGGCCGGGACAGGGGCTAGGGATGAGCAGTTCTTC	CASSTAGTGARDEQFF
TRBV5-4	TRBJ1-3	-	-	TGTGCCAACAGCTCGACAACCTCTGGAAACACCATATATTTT	CANSSTTSGNTIYF
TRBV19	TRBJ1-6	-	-	TGTGCCAGTAGTCCGCGGAATTCACCCCTCCACTTT	CASSPRNSPLHF
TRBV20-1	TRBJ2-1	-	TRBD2	TGCGGACACCTTAGCGGGGAGGAGCAGTTCTTC	CGHLSGEEQFF
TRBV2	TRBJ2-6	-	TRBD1	TGTGCCAGCAGTAGAACGGGACAGGGGAACTCTGGGGCCAACGTCCTGACTTTC	CASSRTGQGNSGANVLTF
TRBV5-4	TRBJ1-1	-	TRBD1	TGTGCCAGCAGCTTGGCCAACGGCAGGGGGACCACTGAAGCTTTCTTT	CASSLANGRGTTEAFF
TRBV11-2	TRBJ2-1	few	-	TGTGCCAGCAGCTTAAGCAGACTCAATGAGCAGTTCTTC	CASSLSRLNEQFF
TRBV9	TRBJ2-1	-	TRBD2	TGTGCCAGCAGCGTAGGACTAGCAGAATACAATGAGCAGTTCTTC	CASSVGLAEYNEQFF
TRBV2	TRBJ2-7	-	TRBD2	TGTGCCAGCAGGGATCCGGGACTAGCGGGAAAGGGCTACGAGCAGTACTTC	CASRDPGLAGKGYEQYF
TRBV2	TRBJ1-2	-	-	TGTGCCAGCAGGGACCATAGGGGTGCGGACTATGGCTACACCTTC	CASRDHRGADYGYTF
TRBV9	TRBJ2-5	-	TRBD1	TGTGCCAGCAGCGCGAGGGAGGACAGGGGGCCAGCGGGAGGAAGGGAGACCCAGTACTTC	CASSAREDRGPAGGRETQYF
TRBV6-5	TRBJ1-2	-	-	TGTGCCAGCCTATCAGGGGACTATGGCTACACCTTC	CASLSGDYGYTF
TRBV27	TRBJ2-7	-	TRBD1	TGTGCCAGCAGGGACGGGACAGGGATCTCCTACGAGCAGTACTTC	CASRDGTGISYEQYF
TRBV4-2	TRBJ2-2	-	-	TGTGCCAGCAGCCAAGCCCTTGGCCCCACCGGGGAGCTGTTTTTT	CASSQALGPTGELFF
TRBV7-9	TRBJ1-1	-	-	TGTGCCAGCAGCTTATTAGGGCAGGGGAACACTGAAGCTTTCTTT	CASSLLGQGNTEAFF
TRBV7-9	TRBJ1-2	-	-	TGTGCCAGCAGCTTAGGCACAGGGTATGAGGATGGCTACACCTTC	CASSLGTGYEDGYTF
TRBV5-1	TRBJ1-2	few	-	TGCGCCAGCTGCCCGGACAGAAATGGCTACACCTTC	CASCPDRNGYTF
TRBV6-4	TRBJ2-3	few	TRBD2	TGTGCCAGCAGTGACTCGGGACTAGCGGCCACAGATACGCAGTATTTT	CASSDSGLAATDTQYF
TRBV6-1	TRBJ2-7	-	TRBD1	TGTGCCAGCAGTGAAGGATGGGGACAGGGGGCCCACGAGCAGTACTTC	CASSEGWGQGAHEQYF
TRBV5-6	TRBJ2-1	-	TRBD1	TGTGCCAGCAGCTTGGGAGGACAGGGGTTACATGAGCAGTTCTTC	CASSLGGQGLHEQFF
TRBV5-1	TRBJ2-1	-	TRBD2	TGCGCCAGCAGCTTGGGACTAGCGGGTTACAATGAGCAGTTCTTC	CASSLGLAGYNEQFF
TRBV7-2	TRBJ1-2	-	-	TGTGCCAGCAGCTTATCCGGTGGTGACTATGGCTACACCTTC	CASSLSGGDYGYTF
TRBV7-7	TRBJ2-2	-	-	TGTGCCAGCAGCTTAGGCCAGGGCGGCACCGGGGAGCTGTTTTTT	CASSLGQGGTGELFF
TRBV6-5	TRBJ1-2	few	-	TGTGCCAGCAGTTACCTCTTGGGACATCCGGGAGGCTACACCTTC	CASSYLLGHPGGYTF
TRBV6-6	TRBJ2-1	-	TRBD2	TGTGCCAGCAGCCCGCGAGGACTAGCGGGGCCCGGTGAGCAGTTCTTC	CASSPRGLAGPGEQFF
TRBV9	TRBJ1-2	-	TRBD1	TGTGCCAGCAGCGGAGAGCAGGGGGCTGGCGGCTACACCTTC	CASSGEQGAGGYTF
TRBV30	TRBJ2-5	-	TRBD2	TGTGCCTGGAGTTCGGGACTAGCGGGGGATGAGACCCAGTACTTC	CAWSSGLAGDETQYF